Below, 24 T cell receptor beta chains from the same sample are listed, as sequenced in a study of T cell responses to AZD1222 COVID-19 vaccine. Repertoires were generated with immunoSEQ multiplex PCR, while TCRdb's copy carries only in-frame clones and drops some. The repertoire holds about 120,000 clones, 87% seen once, with approximately 3% in the top ten. Sequenced material: peripheral blood, taken on day 0 of AZD1222 vaccination. The source of these receptors is an adult in good health.

This chain connects TRBV28 to TRBJ2-1; TRBD1 matches 8 bases. V gave up 5 bases and J gave up 0 bases; unmatched junction bases: 9. The CDR3 covers 17 residues. Per the germline V gene, CDR1 is MDHEN and CDR2 is SYDVKM. CDR3 in amino acids: CASSPSTGVSSYNEQFF. The CDR3 DNA reads TGTGCCAGCAGTCCCTCGACAGGGGTCAGCTCCTACAATGAGCAGTTCTTC.

The chain joins TRBV6-6 to TRBJ2-7, with 11 bases aligning to TRBD2. Looked up from germline, CDR1 is MNHNY and CDR2 is SVGAGI (reference sequence). The CDR3 sequence is 17 residues long. J lost 6 bases, V lost 5 bases, and 15 bases had no gene match. DNA for the CDR3: TGTGCCAGCAGTCTGTCGGGCCTAGCGGGAGGTCGGAGCGAGCAGTACTTC. Amino acid sequence: CASSLSGLAGGRSEQYF.

The chain has TRBV4-1 and TRBJ1-5; D call uncertain. Germline-derived CDR1 and CDR2 are MGHRA and YSYEKL. The CDR3 is 13 residues long. Trimming cost V 3 bases and J 6 bases, with 9 bases left between them. The DNA for the CDR3 is TGCGCCAGCAGCCAGGAAAGGCGTCAGCCCCAGCATTTT. This codes for CASSQERRQPQHF.

The rearrangement links TRBV28 to TRBJ1-1; D is undetermined. The CDR3 extends over 16 amino acids. The germline V gene encodes CDR1 MDHEN and CDR2 SYDVKM. The V and J ends lost 5 bases and 1 base respectively, with 17 bases between them. Here the CDR3 reads CASSLSSRRRNTEAFF. The CDR3, as DNA: TGTGCCAGCAGTCTATCCTCCAGAAGAAGGAACACTGAAGCTTTCTTT.

The gene calls are TRBV4-3 and TRBJ1-4; perhaps TRBD1 as D (6 bases). With 0 bases removed from V and 15 bases from J, the gap between germline ends came to 20 bases. Germline lookup yields CDR1 LGHNA and CDR2 YSLEER. The CDR3 runs 15 residues. Here the CDR3 DNA reads TGCGCCAGCAGCCAAGATCAGTCCAGGGGAGCCGGGATGTTTTTT. Its protein is CASSQDQSRGAGMFF.

This chain links TRBV19 with TRBJ2-1, with 9 bases matching TRBD2. Germline loops: CDR1 LNHDA, CDR2 SQIVND (reference sequence). This CDR3 region has 15 residues. The J segment lost 1 base and the V segment lost 5 bases, leaving 3 bases of the junction unmatched. The CDR3 DNA reads as TGTGCCAGTAGTGCTAGCGGGGTGTCCTACAATGAGCAGTTCTTC. This translates into CASSASGVSYNEQFF.

The rearrangement uses TRBV7-2 and TRBJ1-1, with 7 bases aligning to TRBD1. With V trimmed by 3 bases and J by 2 bases, 3 bases remained unmatched. CDR1 is SGHTA, CDR2 FQGNSA, per germline. The CDR3 totals 14 residues. CDR3 protein: CASSLTGINTEAFF. Written as DNA, the CDR3 is TGTGCCAGCAGCTTGACAGGGATTAACACTGAAGCTTTCTTT. Filled out from reference TRBV7-2 and TRBJ1-1, the complete variable domain reads GAGVSQSPSNKVTEKGKDVELRCDPISGHTALYWYRQSLGQGLEFLIYFQGNSAPDKSGLPSDRFSAERTGGSVSTLTIQRTQQEDSAVYLCASSLTGINTEAFFGQGTRLTVV.

The rearrangement joins TRBV28 to TRBJ1-2, with a tentative D call TRBD1 (5 bases). This CDR3 is built from 14 residues. V was pared by 3 bases and J by 8 bases, with 16 bases between. From germline, CDR1 is MDHEN and CDR2 SYDVKM. This chain's CDR3 is CASSLEVGEGGYTF. CDR3 nucleotide sequence: TGTGCCAGCAGTTTGGAGGTGGGAGAGGGGGGCTACACCTTC.

This clone was found once. The chain recombines TRBV11-1 with TRBJ2-3; D is possibly TRBD1 (6 bases). Germline values: CDR1 SGHAT, CDR2 FQDESV (reference sequence). V dropped 5 bases and J dropped 1 base, with 10 bases sitting between them. CDR3 length: 14 residues. CDR3 sequence: CASSPRTGTDTQYF. Here the CDR3 DNA reads TGTGCCAGCAGCCCACGGACAGGCACAGATACGCAGTATTTT. The entire variable domain, with the rest obtained from reference TRBV11-1 and TRBJ2-3, is as follows: EAEVAQSPRYKITEKSQAVAFWCDPISGHATLYWYRQILGQGPELLVQFQDESVVDDSQLPKDRFSAERLKGVDSTLKIQPAELGDSAMYLCASSPRTGTDTQYFGPGTRLTVL.

The chain recombines TRBV18 with TRBJ1-1, with 7 bases identical to TRBD1. CDR3 size: 15 residues. Per germline, CDR1 KGHSH and CDR2 LQKENI. V lost 2 bases and J lost 0; bases outside the gene matches: 3. The CDR3 sequence: CASSPLQGVNTEAFF. For the CDR3, the DNA is TGTGCCAGCTCACCATTGCAGGGGGTGAACACTGAAGCTTTCTTT.

The gene calls are TRBV9 and TRBJ2-5; 9 bases map to TRBD1. This CDR3 is built from 16 residues. Germline CDR1 and CDR2: SGDLS and YYNGEE. Losses at the gene ends were 4 bases for V and 1 base for J; bases not matched to a gene: 8. CDR3 sequence: CASSLGTGSFQETQYF. Here the CDR3 DNA reads TGTGCCAGCAGCCTAGGGACAGGGTCTTTCCAAGAGACCCAGTACTTC.

CDR3 residues: CASSLGGGSSYEQYF. The CDR3 DNA reads as TGTGCCAGCAGCTTAGGAGGCGGCAGTAGCTACGAGCAGTACTTC. The chain combines TRBV11-1 with TRBJ2-7; unclear D gene. Germline CDR1 SGHAT, CDR2 FQDESV (reference sequence). The CDR3 is made up of 15 amino acids. V lost 1 base, J lost 3 bases, and 13 bases lay in between.

The chain is built from TRBV5-8 and TRBJ1-1; D not resolved. Germline CDR1 and CDR2: SGHTS and YDEGEE. V lost 4 bases and J 8 bases, leaving 12 bases between the germline ends. This CDR3 is built from 12 residues. The CDR3 DNA reads as TGTGCCAGCAGCCCGAGACGGATCGAAGCTTTCTTT. Protein: CASSPRRIEAFF.

The gene calls are TRBV3-1 (or the pseudogene TRBV3-2) and TRBJ1-6, with D uncertain. The CDR3 has 12 amino acids. Trimming pared 0 bases from V and 9 bases from J, leaving 3 bases between. Germline V gene lookup returns CDR1 LGHDT and CDR2 YNNKEL (reference sequence). CDR3 protein: CASSQDISPLHF. For the CDR3, the DNA is TGTGCCAGCAGCCAAGATATTTCACCCCTCCACTTT.

This clone has a single count. The V and J genes are TRBV7-6 and TRBJ1-4; D remains unclear. Trimming left V 2 bases short and J 2 bases short, with 9 bases between. The CDR3 spans 15 residues. Germline loops: CDR1 SGHVS, CDR2 FNYEAQ. As DNA, the CDR3 is TGTGCCAGCAGCTTATCGACTTGGACTAATGAAAAACTGTTTTTT. It encodes CASSLSTWTNEKLFF.

The CDR3: CASSFMGSANEKLFF. For the CDR3, the DNA is TGTGCCAGCAGTTTTATGGGGTCGGCTAATGAAAAACTGTTTTTT. The chain combines TRBV28 with TRBJ1-4, with D unresolved. V was cut by 3 bases and J by 3 bases, with 11 bases left in between. The germline V gene has CDR1 MDHEN and CDR2 SYDVKM. The CDR3 has 15 amino acids.

This chain joins TRBV6-6 and TRBJ1-2; TRBD1 matches 7 bases. The V segment lost 6 bases and the J segment 0 bases; nucleotides outside the gene matches: 7. There are 15 residues in the CDR3. Germline V CDR1 and CDR2: MNHNY, SVGAGI (reference sequence). CDR3 sequence: CASRVGTDANYGYTF. CDR3 nucleotide sequence: TGTGCCAGCAGGGTAGGGACAGACGCTAACTATGGCTACACCTTC.

This clone came up a few times. The chain has TRBV19 and TRBJ1-1; the D is unclear. CDR1 is LNHDA, CDR2 SQIVND, per germline (reference sequence). There are 13 residues in the CDR3. The V gene lost 4 bases and the J gene lost 1 base, with 7 bases spanning the gap. CDR3 in DNA: TGTGCCAGTAGTACGCTCAGGAACACTGAAGCTTTCTTT. Translating it yields CASSTLRNTEAFF.

This clone appeared a single time. J is TRBJ1-4 and V is TRBV7-2; the D gene is possibly TRBD1 (6 bases). V shed 6 bases and J shed 0 bases, with 17 bases lying between them. The CDR3 is made up of 17 amino acids. The V gene's germline CDR1 is SGHTA and CDR2 FQGNSA. In DNA form, the CDR3 reads TGTGCCAGCAGTCAAACTCAGGGGACCGCAACTAATGAAAAACTGTTTTTT. As protein: CASSQTQGTATNEKLFF.

In DNA, the CDR3 is TGTGCCAGCAGCCTCCGGACAGGAGTGACTAATGAAAAACTGTTTTTT. Protein sequence: CASSLRTGVTNEKLFF. The genes are TRBV7-8 and TRBJ1-4, with 7 bases matching TRBD1. The germline V gene encodes CDR1 SGHVS and CDR2 FQNEAQ. CDR3 length: 16 residues. After removal of 5 bases from V and 2 bases from J, the junction contained 8 bases not matched to a gene.

The chain employs TRBV9 and TRBJ1-1; the match to TRBD1 covers 9 bases. The germline CDR1 and CDR2 sequences are SGDLS and YYNGEE. This CDR3 spans 15 amino acids. V shed 4 bases and J 1 base; nucleotides not matched to a gene: 5. The CDR3 protein is CASSPGQGPNTEAFF. The CDR3 region has the DNA TGTGCCAGCAGCCCAGGACAGGGGCCGAACACTGAAGCTTTCTTT.

Of note for this clone: The sample has other DNA sequences that encode this CDR3 too. This sequence joins TRBV10-3 and TRBJ1-2; 8 nucleotides line up with TRBD1. The J segment lost 4 bases and the V segment lost 8 bases, leaving 0 bases of the junction unmatched. CDR3 length: 11 residues. Germline V CDR1 and CDR2: ENHRY, SYGVKD. The CDR3 sequence: CAIGTGYGYTF. Written as DNA, the CDR3 is TGTGCCATCGGGACAGGCTATGGCTACACCTTC.

The rearrangement uses TRBV28 and TRBJ1-5, with 8 bases that match TRBD1. The J segment lost 6 bases and the V segment lost 8 bases, leaving 15 bases of the junction unmatched. This CDR3 contains 16 residues. Germline lookup yields CDR1 MDHEN and CDR2 SYDVKM. CDR3 DNA sequence: TGTGCCAGCTCCGATGCGGCAGGGGGCCGGTCTCAGCCCCAGCATTTT. Translated: CASSDAAGGRSQPQHF.

The chain combines TRBV11-2 with TRBJ2-7; D remains ambiguous. Germline loops: CDR1 SGHAT, CDR2 FQNNGV. The CDR3 is 16 residues long. Trimming took off 3 bases at V and 2 bases at J, with 17 bases between the two ends. CDR3 residues: CASSLTNEILAYEQYF. Written as DNA, the CDR3 is TGTGCCAGCAGCTTGACGAACGAAATCCTGGCCTACGAGCAGTACTTC.